These 9 T cell receptor beta chains were sequenced from one sample in a study of immune evolution from preneoplasia to lung adenocarcinoma. Sequencing used immunoSEQ multiplex PCR; TCRdb keeps in-frame clones, though not all of them. The sample includes 9,000 to 10,000 clones, 90% of them seen just once. The sample was FFPE invasive lung adenocarcinoma tissue. Receptors originate from an older person with invasive lung adenocarcinoma.

The chain carries TRBV6-6 and TRBJ1-5; possibly TRBD1 for D (5 bases). CDR1 is MNHNY, CDR2 SVGAGI, per germline (reference sequence). V shed 7 bases and J shed 6 bases, with 13 bases lying between them. This CDR3 is built from 13 residues. The CDR3 coding sequence is TGTGCCAGCAACGGGGCGTGGGGTCAGCCCCAGCATTTT. Amino acids: CASNGAWGQPQHF.

The chain carries TRBV6-6 and TRBJ2-7; weak D call: TRBD1 (5 bases). The CDR3 contains 15 residues. V was pared by 6 bases and J by 5 bases, with 20 bases between. CDR1 and CDR2 from the germline V gene are MNHNY and SVGAGI (reference sequence). CDR3 in DNA: TGTGCCAGCAGCCCGCCCTTCGACAGACCCAACGAGCAGTACTTC. Protein sequence: CASSPPFDRPNEQYF.

The table lists this clone with a few counts. The V call is TRBV9, the J call TRBJ2-2, with TRBD1 identical over 9 bases. With 0 bases clipped from V and 5 bases from J, the junction kept 5 bases outside the gene matches. Germline V lookup: CDR1 SGDLS, CDR2 YYNGEE. The CDR3 runs to 16 residues. The CDR3 region has the DNA TGTGCCAGCAGCGTAGCACAGGGGGCTAAGACCGGGGAGCTGTTTTTT. This gives the protein CASSVAQGAKTGELFF.

The chain carries TRBV6-1 and TRBJ1-1; D might be TRBD1 (5 bases). CDR3 length: 14 residues. Trimming removed 1 base from V and 5 bases from J, with 11 bases in between. CDR1 is MNHNS, CDR2 SASEGT, per germline. DNA for the CDR3: TGTGCCAGCAGTGAAGGAGGGGAAGGGACTGAAGCTTTCTTT. Translating gives CASSEGGEGTEAFF.

The rearrangement links TRBV30 to TRBJ1-5; the match to TRBD1 covers 7 bases. There are 15 residues in the CDR3. Germline V gene sequence: CDR1 GTSNPN, CDR2 SVGIG (reference sequence). The V segment lost 1 base and the J segment 4 bases; nucleotides outside the gene matches: 7. The CDR3 here is CAWSGGRGENQPQHF. CDR3 DNA: TGTGCCTGGAGTGGGGGCAGGGGGGAAAATCAGCCCCAGCATTTT.

The chain combines TRBV28 with TRBJ1-5, with D uncertain. Germline V lookup: CDR1 MDHEN, CDR2 SYDVKM. Trimming shortened V by 7 bases and J by 4 bases, and 8 bases separated the two germline ends. The CDR3 runs to 12 residues. CDR3 nucleotides: TGTGCCAGCAACCCCCCAAATCAGCCCCAGCATTTT. This gives the protein CASNPPNQPQHF. Full variable domain (missing parts from reference TRBV28 and TRBJ1-5): DVKVTQSSRYLVKRTGEKVFLECVQDMDHENMFWYRQDPGLGLRLIYFSYDVKMKEKGDIPEGYSVSREKKERFSLILESASTNQTSMYLCASNPPNQPQHFGDGTRLSIL.

The chain has TRBV27 and TRBJ2-3; 10 bases align to TRBD2. From germline, CDR1 is MNHEY and CDR2 SMNVEV (reference sequence). The length of the CDR3 is 15 residues. Unmatched junction bases numbered 15, after V lost 7 bases and J lost 11 bases. The CDR3 here is CASTLTASGRGGQYF. In DNA, the CDR3 is TGTGCCAGCACCCTTACGGCTAGCGGGAGAGGCGGGCAGTATTTT.

The chain uses TRBV4-1 and TRBJ1-1; D not resolved. The V gene's germline CDR1 is MGHRA and CDR2 YSYEKL. CDR3 size: 13 residues. Between the trimmed V and J ends, which lost 4 bases and 1 base, there was a span of 7 bases. CDR3 in DNA: TGCGCCAGCAGCCGTTGGGGGAACACTGAAGCTTTCTTT. Translation gives CASSRWGNTEAFF.

The chain joins TRBV27 to TRBJ1-2; D call uncertain. V was shortened by 2 bases and J by 4 bases, with 11 bases between the two germline ends. This CDR3 spans 14 amino acids. Germline CDR1 and CDR2: MNHEY and SMNVEV (reference sequence). The CDR3 bases are TGTGCCAGCAGTTTAAGGGAAACCTCCTATGGCTACACCTTC. It encodes CASSLRETSYGYTF.